The present TCR beta chain was sequenced within a study of patients and donors after allogeneic stem cell transplantation. TCRdb called the RT-PCR reads again in MiXCR, with one record for every CDR3 protein. The data contain about a million distinct CDR3 sequences, about 20% of them singletons. The table lists this clonotype with a few counts. CDR3 size: 13 residues. The V and J ends lost 7 bases and 9 bases, in that order; junction bases with no gene match: 5. Per the germline V gene, CDR1 is LNHDA and CDR2 is SQIVND (reference sequence). The chain is built from TRBV19 and TRBJ2-1; 11 positions agree with TRBD2. The receptor was isolated from a human donor who was either an allogeneic HSCT recipient or a stem cell or donor lymphocyte infusion donor (not recorded which). It is not recorded whose cells these are; they may come from a transplant donor. What was sequenced was blood, either unsorted or a sorted T cell fraction (not recorded which). CDR3 sequence: CASKTSGRPEQFF. Here the CDR3 DNA reads TGTGCCAGTAAAACTAGCGGGAGACCTGAGCAGTTCTTC. Filled out from reference TRBV19 and TRBJ2-1, the complete variable domain reads DGGITQSPKYLFRKEGQNVTLSCEQNLNHDAMYWYRQDPGQGLRLIYYSQIVNDFQKGDIAEGYSVSREKKESFPLTVTSAQKNPTAFYLCASKTSGRPEQFFGPGTRLTVL.